This is a list of T cell receptor beta chains from one sample in a study of T cells in tumors after PD-1 blockade. TCRdb's table, derived via immunoSEQ multiplex PCR, lists solely in-frame clones and lacks some. The sample carries around 60,000 clones, about 80% recorded once. The sample was PBMCs, taken before anti-PD-1 treatment. The source of these receptors is a human donor with basal cell carcinoma. Each CDR3 is given with its conserved first and last residue. D genes are given only for firm matches. Not every row has a clone size; where given, it reads once, few, many or a size class.

size: few
V: TRBV6-1
D: NA
J: TRBJ1-1
CDR3: CASSDPTGSNTEAFF
DNA: TGTGCCAGCAGTGATCCCACAGGGTCGAACACTGAAGCTTTCTTT

size: NA
V: TRBV24-1
D: NA
J: TRBJ1-1
CDR3: CATSDRRNTEAFF
DNA: TGTGCCACCAGTGACCGAAGGAACACTGAAGCTTTCTTT

size: NA
V: TRBV5-4
D: NA
J: TRBJ2-7
CDR3: CASSLNSDGYEQYF
DNA: TGTGCCAGCAGCTTGAATTCAGACGGTTACGAGCAGTACTTC

size: NA
V: TRBV6-5
D: TRBD1
J: TRBJ2-7
CDR3: CASSYGTAPYEQYF
DNA: TGTGCCAGCAGTTACGGGACAGCCCCCTACGAGCAGTACTTC

size: once
V: TRBV6-2/TRBV6-3
D: NA
J: TRBJ2-7
CDR3: CASNPTGTGKKQYF
DNA: TGTGCCAGCAACCCCACGGGGACGGGGAAAAAGCAGTACTTC

size: NA
V: TRBV4-1
D: NA
J: TRBJ1-1
CDR3: CASSRMNREGTEAFF
DNA: TGCGCCAGCAGCAGGATGAACAGGGAGGGAACTGAAGCTTTCTTT

size: few
V: TRBV29-1
D: TRBD1
J: TRBJ1-2
CDR3: CSVEKKTGLGYTF
DNA: TGCAGCGTAGAAAAGAAGACAGGGCTTGGCTACACCTTC

size: NA
V: TRBV25-1
D: TRBD1
J: TRBJ1-1
CDR3: CASSEYMADRGRTEAFF
DNA: TGTGCCAGCAGTGAATATATGGCGGACAGGGGAAGAACTGAAGCTTTCTTT

size: few
V: TRBV5-1
D: NA
J: TRBJ1-1
CDR3: CASSSQPSNTEAFF
DNA: TGCGCCAGCAGCTCACAGCCCTCGAACACTGAAGCTTTCTTT

size: NA
V: TRBV11-2
D: TRBD1
J: TRBJ1-6
CDR3: CASSYRDRQVANLNSPLHF
DNA: TGTGCCAGCAGCTACCGGGACAGGCAAGTCGCGAATCTAAATTCACCCCTCCACTTT

size: few
V: TRBV7-8
D: NA
J: TRBJ1-6
CDR3: CASSRGRGERSPLHF
DNA: TGTGCCAGCAGCCGAGGGAGGGGAGAAAGGTCACCCCTCCACTTT

size: NA
V: TRBV29-1
D: TRBD1
J: TRBJ1-2
CDR3: CSADRGDYGYTF
DNA: TGCAGCGCAGACAGGGGCGACTATGGCTACACCTTC

size: NA
V: TRBV6-5
D: NA
J: TRBJ1-1
CDR3: CASSYFSGSNTEAFF
DNA: TGTGCCAGCAGTTACTTTTCAGGTTCGAACACTGAAGCTTTCTTT

size: NA
V: TRBV27
D: NA
J: TRBJ1-2
CDR3: CASSFPVRGPDHYGYTF
DNA: TGTGCCAGCAGTTTTCCTGTCAGGGGACCTGACCATTATGGCTACACCTTC

size: once
V: TRBV9
D: NA
J: TRBJ1-5
CDR3: CASSVGEGVQPQHF
DNA: TGTGCCAGCAGCGTAGGGGAAGGGGTTCAGCCCCAGCATTTT

size: NA
V: TRBV7-9
D: NA
J: TRBJ2-5
CDR3: CASSLEGGQETQYF
DNA: TGTGCCAGCAGCTTAGAAGGGGGCCAAGAGACCCAGTACTTC

size: once
V: TRBV2
D: NA
J: TRBJ1-5
CDR3: CASSEAEAGLQPQHF
DNA: TGTGCCAGCAGTGAAGCGGAAGCAGGGCTTCAGCCCCAGCATTTT

size: NA
V: TRBV3-1/TRBV3-2
D: NA
J: TRBJ1-2
CDR3: CASSPTQGIGYTF
DNA: TGTGCCAGCAGCCCAACACAGGGAATCGGCTACACCTTC

size: once
V: TRBV9
D: NA
J: TRBJ2-6
CDR3: CASSARDFVGSGANVLTF
DNA: TGTGCCAGCAGCGCTCGAGATTTTGTGGGCTCTGGGGCCAACGTCCTGACTTTC

size: NA
V: TRBV4-1
D: TRBD2
J: TRBJ2-1
CDR3: CASSQLAGGLNEQFF
DNA: TGCGCCAGCAGCCAACTAGCGGGGGGGCTGAATGAGCAGTTCTTC

size: once
V: TRBV6-4
D: NA
J: TRBJ1-2
CDR3: CASSIGGVGYGYTF
DNA: TGTGCCAGCAGTATAGGGGGAGTCGGCTATGGCTACACCTTC

size: NA
V: TRBV4-2
D: NA
J: TRBJ1-2
CDR3: CASSQDIWENYGYTF
DNA: TGTGCCAGCAGCCAAGATATTTGGGAGAATTATGGCTACACCTTC

size: NA
V: TRBV7-2
D: NA
J: TRBJ2-3
CDR3: CASSLTGGTDTQYF
DNA: TGTGCCAGCAGCTTAACGGGGGGCACAGATACGCAGTATTTT

size: NA
V: TRBV5-4
D: TRBD1
J: TRBJ1-1
CDR3: CASSFPTGGENTEAFF
DNA: TGTGCCAGCAGCTTTCCCACAGGGGGCGAGAACACTGAAGCTTTCTTT

size: NA
V: TRBV4-1
D: TRBD2
J: TRBJ2-5
CDR3: CASSQALAGAHRETQYF
DNA: TGCGCCAGCAGCCAAGCACTAGCGGGGGCCCATAGAGAGACCCAGTACTTC